This T cell receptor beta chain came from a study of T cells in tuberculosis. Overall study: A South African cohort included IGRA-negative adolescents, latently infected IGRA-positive adolescents and adults with active tuberculosis. Study results and caveats: Smaller distances to GMM-specific TCRs suggested their expansion in active tuberculosis.

The V gene's germline CDR1 is SGHRS and CDR2 YFSETQ. The CDR3 consists of 17 residues. V was cut by 2 bases and J by 1 base, with 15 bases left in between. Adolescents were screened for latent TB by skin test and IGRA. Each clinical donor contributed on average roughly 90,000 T cells from unsorted cryopreserved PBMC. Concerning this clone: Its antigen is undetermined.

TCRdb's table, derived via immunoSEQ multiplex PCR, lists solely in-frame clones and lacks some. The sample holds about 30,000 clones, almost 90% seen once. Sequences were obtained from PBMCs. The sequence was collected from a donor between 10 and 35 years old with latent tuberculosis or without tuberculosis infection. The chain employs TRBV5-1 and TRBJ2-2; the D gene is possibly TRBD1 (6 bases). The CDR3 here is CASSFRRQDGNTGELFF. The CDR3 coding sequence is TGCGCCAGCAGCTTCAGAAGACAGGACGGGAACACCGGGGAGCTGTTTTTT.